This TCR beta chain originates from a study of T cells after posttransplantation cyclophosphamide. This table comes from immunoSEQ multiplex PCR, and its TCRdb copy is limited to in-frame clones, with some not included. The profile shows tens of thousands of clones, around 73% of them singletons. Findings of the study overall: Blood and skin or GI T cell repertoires showed limited TRB overlap.

The CDR3 is 13 residues long. Trimming left V 8 bases short and J 4 bases short, with 13 bases between. Germline V gene sequence: CDR1 LNHDA, CDR2 SQIVND (reference sequence). Comment on this clone: What it binds is unknown.

Sequencing was performed on memory CD4+ T cells sorted from PBMCs. The genes are TRBV19 and TRBJ2-3; D might be TRBD1 (6 bases). The TCR comes from a woman aged 55 to 70 in good health, CMV-negative, and a related stem cell transplant donor. This CDR3 is CASGEGGADTQYF. In DNA, the CDR3 is TGTGCCAGTGGAGAAGGGGGAGCAGATACGCAGTATTTT.